The 9 T cell receptor beta chains presented below share a single source sample, sequenced in a study of cytomegalovirus exposure and HLA in healthy donors. PCR amplification relied on 60 Vbeta primers (plus 13 Jbeta primers). Method: immunoSEQ multiplex PCR; TCRdb's copy keeps in-frame clones and lacks some. The table records fewer than 110,000 clones, roughly 85% of them present only once. Material for sequencing was PBMCs. These receptors all stem from a man under 40 in good health and CMV-seronegative.

This clone was counted only a few times. This rearrangement joins TRBV4-1 to TRBJ1-3, with 9 bases aligning to TRBD1. Germline V CDR1 and CDR2: MGHRA, YSYEKL. This CDR3 region has 15 residues. V trimming: 1 base; J trimming: 3 bases; junction bases outside the gene matches: 1. The CDR3 region is CASSQGDRDGNTIYF. DNA for the CDR3: TGCGCCAGCAGCCAAGGGGACAGGGATGGAAACACCATATATTTT.

This clone was recorded once. V usage is TRBV30 and J usage is TRBJ1-4; D perhaps matches TRBD1 (6 bases). The CDR3 consists of 13 residues. In germline, CDR1 is GTSNPN, CDR2 SVGIG (reference sequence). Trimming removed 6 bases at V and 7 bases at J, with 15 bases between. This CDR3 reads CACSPRDTEKLFF. The CDR3 nucleotides read TGTGCCTGTTCCCCTAGGGACACTGAAAAACTGTTTTTT.

This clone was observed once. This chain joins TRBV2 and TRBJ2-5; 11 nucleotides agree with TRBD2. Germline lookup yields CDR1 SNHLY and CDR2 FYNNEI. The CDR3 is 19 amino acids. The junction had 15 bases not matched to a gene; V was cut back by 3 bases and J by 3 bases. CDR3 DNA sequence: TGTGCCAGCAGTGAGAGCCTAGCGGGAGGAGGCGGGCCAGAAGAGACCCAGTACTTC. It codes for CASSESLAGGGGPEETQYF.

The chain combines TRBV7-8 with TRBJ1-2; D gene ambiguous. This CDR3 comprises 14 residues. Germline assignment: CDR1 SGHVS and CDR2 FQNEAQ. V was clipped by 0 bases and J by 6 bases, with 11 bases between them. CDR3 amino acids: CASSLAPGNDGYTF. The CDR3 region has the DNA TGTGCCAGCAGCTTAGCACCCGGGAATGATGGCTACACCTTC.

The V gene is TRBV19, the J gene TRBJ2-1; D not resolved. This CDR3 region has 14 residues. The germline gives CDR1 LNHDA, CDR2 SQIVND (reference sequence). Trimming took 6 bases from V and 5 from J, leaving 14 bases between them. The CDR3 loop is CASRLMGRDNEQFF. CDR3 nucleotide sequence: TGTGCCAGTAGATTAATGGGCCGAGACAATGAGCAGTTCTTC.

V usage is TRBV6-1 and J usage is TRBJ2-5; 7 bases map to TRBD2. Germline CDR1 MNHNS, CDR2 SASEGT. The CDR3 covers 14 residues. J lost 5 bases, V lost 3 bases, and 6 bases had no gene match. In DNA form, the CDR3 reads TGTGCCAGCAGTGATGGGGGAGGGGTCGAGACCCAGTACTTC. Translated: CASSDGGGVETQYF.

The chain couples TRBV2 to TRBJ1-1; TRBD1 matches at 7 bases. CDR3 length: 15 amino acids. Germline lookup yields CDR1 SNHLY and CDR2 FYNNEI. Trimming at V came to 6 bases and at J to 6 bases, leaving 13 bases not matched to a gene. CDR3: CASRKLRDRSAEAFF. The CDR3 coding sequence is TGTGCCAGCAGAAAACTCCGGGACAGATCGGCTGAAGCTTTCTTT.

The chain is built from TRBV7-8 and TRBJ2-4, with 8 bases identical to TRBD2. CDR3 length: 17 amino acids. From germline, CDR1 is SGHVS and CDR2 FQNEAQ. J gave up 0 bases and V 5 bases, and 9 bases lay outside the gene matches. CDR3 in DNA: TGTGCCAGCAGCATGCCAACTAGCGGTCGAGCCAAAAACATTCAGTACTTC. Translated: CASSMPTSGRAKNIQYF.

The gene calls are TRBV5-6 and TRBJ2-6; D uncertain. Trimming shortened V by 2 bases and J by 0 bases, and 3 bases separated the two germline ends. Germline CDR1 and CDR2: SGHDT and YYEEEE. The CDR3 length is 14 residues. The CDR3 loop reads CASSLLSGANVLTF. The CDR3 bases are TGTGCCAGCAGCTTACTCTCTGGGGCCAACGTCCTGACTTTC.